A selection of T cell receptor beta chains follows, all from one sample in a study of CD8 T cells in ankylosing spondylitis. TCRdb re-called the 5' RACE reads with MiXCR, one entry per CDR3 protein. There are under 550,000 distinct CDR3 sequences in the sample; 25% to 30% occur only once, and roughly 1% lies in the top ten. Sequencing used blood, either unsorted or a sorted T cell fraction (not recorded which). Every receptor here comes from a male donor with ankylosing spondylitis. The CDR3 runs from the conserved cysteine through the conserved F or W. A D gene is named only where the DNA matches it firmly. Size is stated for part of the rows, as once, few or many counts, or as a class when the clone is expanded.

cdr3_aa	cdr3_nt	v_call	j_call	d_call	clone_size
CASSGQVGATDTQYF	TGTGCCAGCAGTGGCCAGGTGGGGGCCACAGATACGCAGTATTTT	TRBV28	TRBJ2-3	.	few
CASSQEGSGSSYNEQFF	TGCGCCAGCAGCCAAGAGGGTAGCGGGAGCTCCTACAATGAGCAGTTCTTC	TRBV4-1	TRBJ2-1	TRBD2	few
CASSYDSGSVSGELFF	TGTGCCAGCAGTTACGATAGCGGGAGTGTGTCCGGGGAGCTGTTTTTT	TRBV6-5	TRBJ2-2	TRBD2	.
CASSQSREGAAKNIQYF	TGCGCCAGCAGCCAATCCCGGGAGGGGGCAGCCAAAAACATTCAGTACTTC	TRBV4-1	TRBJ2-4	.	few
CSAKPPENSNQPQHF	TGCAGTGCTAAACCGCCAGAGAATAGCAATCAGCCCCAGCATTTT	TRBV20-1	TRBJ1-5	.	.
CSARWALVDTQYF	TGCAGTGCCCGCTGGGCTTTAGTAGATACGCAGTATTTT	TRBV20-1	TRBJ2-3	.	.
CASSRYYDQPQHF	TGTGCCAGCAGCCGTTATTACGATCAGCCCCAGCATTTT	TRBV7-9	TRBJ1-5	.	few
CASSLGGDEAFF	TGTGCCAGCAGCTTGGGGGGTGATGAAGCTTTCTTT	TRBV11-3	TRBJ1-1	.	few
CATSREGLAGGYYNEQFF	TGTGCCACCAGCAGAGAAGGTTTAGCGGGAGGGTACTACAATGAGCAGTTCTTC	TRBV15	TRBJ2-1	TRBD2	.
CSVGRWGGGDNEQFF	TGCAGCGTGGGGAGGTGGGGCGGAGGAGACAATGAGCAGTTCTTC	TRBV29-1	TRBJ2-1	.	few
CASSPQVGGVQNIQYF	TGTGCCAGCAGCCCCCAGGTGGGGGGAGTTCAAAACATTCAGTACTTC	TRBV7-2	TRBJ2-4	.	few
CASSQGGSGRSSYNEQFF	TGTGCCAGCAGCCAAGGGGGTAGCGGGAGGTCCTCCTACAATGAGCAGTTCTTC	TRBV14	TRBJ2-1	TRBD2	few
CSAGSGALHTEAFF	TGCAGTGCTGGCTCCGGGGCGTTACACACTGAAGCTTTCTTT	TRBV20-1	TRBJ1-1	.	few
CASSPNAGGIADTQYF	TGTGCCAGCTCACCAAACGCAGGGGGCATCGCAGATACGCAGTATTTT	TRBV18	TRBJ2-3	TRBD1	few